What follows are 2 T cell receptor beta chains derived from one specimen sequenced in a study of T cells in Graves' hyperthyroidism and ophthalmopathy. RNA transcripts gave rise to amplified TCR beta CDR3 regions. RT-PCR in the first round (using the HTBI primer set) targeted the TCR CDR3. TCRdb redid the calling of the multiplex PCR reads with MiXCR, one entry per CDR3 protein. The sample consists of around 430,000 distinct CDR3 sequences, under 15% of them appearing once. Input material: blood. Receptors originate from a woman between 25 and 40 years old with Graves' hyperthyroidism.

The V gene is TRBV6-2 or TRBV6-3, the J gene TRBJ1-5; D is uncertain. The CDR3 extends over 14 amino acids. V lost 7 bases, J lost 5 bases, and 15 bases lay in between. The germline CDR1 and CDR2 sequences are MNHEY and SVGEGT. CDR3: CASTSRQTDQPQHF. Here the CDR3 DNA reads TGTGCCAGCACTAGTAGGCAGACGGATCAGCCCCAGCATTTT.

V usage is TRBV29-1 and J usage is TRBJ1-1; TRBD1 aligns across 8 bases. J gave up 4 bases and V 7 bases, and 8 bases lay outside the gene matches. CDR1 is SQVTM, CDR2 ANQGSEA, per germline. CDR3 length equals 13 residues. The CDR3 spells CSGRQGSRTEAFF. The DNA of the CDR3 is TGCAGCGGCCGACAGGGGAGTCGCACTGAAGCTTTCTTT.